The 25 T cell receptor beta chains presented below share a single source sample, sequenced in a study of cytomegalovirus exposure and HLA in healthy donors (dated by TCRdb to about 2017). Library prep was done by the immunoSEQ multiplex PCR assay. TCRdb limited this immuneACCESS table to in-frame rearrangements with V and J called. A share of clones is missing; checked studies link under half to unresolved V genes, and the rest is unexplained. Recorded for this sample are some 45,000 clones; roughly 92% of them occurred a single time. The biggest ten clones account for roughly 5.2% of the sample. Sample: PBMCs. These receptors were collected from a man younger than 30 in good health and CMV-seronegative.

The J gene is TRBJ1-2, the V gene TRBV5-6; 7 nucleotides line up with TRBD1. V shed 0 bases and J 1 base; nucleotides not matched to a gene: 9. The CDR3 totals 17 residues. Germline CDR1 is SGHDT and CDR2 is YYEEEE. The CDR3 DNA reads TGTGCCAGCAGCTTGGCCTTCGGGCAGGGGGATAACTATGGCTACACCTTC. Translated, it gives CASSLAFGQGDNYGYTF.

Comments on this clone: The junction departs from germline at one end; a sequencing error may be responsible. This chain uses TRBV7-8 with TRBJ1-6, with D perhaps TRBD1 (5 bases). The CDR3 totals 16 residues. Germline CDR1 is SGHVS and CDR2 is FQNEAQ. CDR3 bases: TGTGCCAGCAGCCTAGCCGGGTGGAGGGGAAATTCACCCCTCCACTTT. Its protein is CASSLAGWRGNSPLHF. Full variable domain (missing parts from reference TRBV7-8 and TRBJ1-6): GAGVSQSPRYKVAKRGQDVALRCDPISGHVSLFWYQQALGQGPEFLTYFQNEAQLDKSGLPSDRFFAERPEGSVSTLKIQRTQQEDSAVYLCASSLAGWRGNSPLHFGNGTRLTVT.

The chain carries TRBV7-2 and TRBJ2-5, with 13 bases matching TRBD2. In germline, CDR1 is SGHTA, CDR2 FQGNSA. This CDR3 is built from 17 residues. Trimming took 0 bases from V and 5 from J; bases not matched to a gene: 6. The CDR3 DNA reads as TGTGCCAGCAGCTTAGCGCTTAGGACTAGCGGGGGTGAGACCCAGTACTTC. Translating it yields CASSLALRTSGGETQYF.

V and J are TRBV5-1 and TRBJ1-4; D perhaps matches TRBD1 (5 bases). The CDR3 sequence is 14 residues long. CDR1 is SGHRS and CDR2 is YFSETQ in the germline V gene. V lost 0 bases and J lost 7, with 10 bases in between. This CDR3 is CASSLVQGGEKLFF. The CDR3 bases are TGCGCCAGCAGCTTGGTCCAGGGAGGTGAAAAACTGTTTTTT.

V and J are TRBV6-5 and TRBJ1-2, with 8 bases aligning to TRBD1. V gave up 7 bases and J gave up 5 bases; unmatched junction bases: 6. This CDR3 comprises 13 residues. From germline, CDR1 is MNHEY and CDR2 SVGAGI. Here the CDR3 reads CASTGQGWYGYTF. CDR3 coding DNA: TGTGCCAGCACCGGACAGGGTTGGTATGGCTACACCTTC.

The genes are TRBV19 and TRBJ2-2, with D unresolved. This CDR3 has 13 residues. The germline CDR1 and CDR2 sequences are LNHDA and SQIVND (reference sequence). Trimming took off 5 bases at V and 1 base at J, with 5 bases between the two ends. The DNA of the CDR3 is TGTGCCAGTAGTTCAGTGAACACCGGGGAGCTGTTTTTT. Translating gives CASSSVNTGELFF.

This clone was seen a single time. The V and J genes are TRBV28 and TRBJ1-5; 11 nucleotides line up with TRBD1. Trimming cost V 1 base and J 3 bases; bases outside gene matches: 11. Germline V CDR1 and CDR2: MDHEN, SYDVKM. The length of the CDR3 is 19 residues. The CDR3 sequence: CASSLFWRPGQGDNQPQHF. For the CDR3, the DNA is TGTGCCAGCAGTTTATTTTGGAGACCGGGACAGGGGGACAATCAGCCCCAGCATTTT.

V gene TRBV6-6 combines with J gene TRBJ1-4, with 9 bases fitting TRBD1. V lost 7 bases and J lost 2; bases outside the gene matches: 5. Germline V gives CDR1 MNHNY, CDR2 SVGAGI (reference sequence). This CDR3 contains 15 residues. The CDR3, as DNA: TGTGCCAGCATCGACAGGGGGGGTACTAATGAAAAACTGTTTTTT. This sequence encodes CASIDRGGTNEKLFF.

The chain joins TRBV5-8 to TRBJ1-1; 7 positions match TRBD1. CDR3 length: 12 residues. Germline assignment: CDR1 SGHTS and CDR2 YDEGEE. V was clipped by 3 bases and J by 4 bases; unmatched bases: 0. CDR3: CASSSGGTEAFF. CDR3 nucleotides: TGTGCCAGCAGCTCAGGGGGCACTGAAGCTTTCTTT.

The sample holds a few counts of this clone. This could be a read error, since a much larger clone is one nucleotide away. The same CDR3 also results from other DNA sequences found in this sample. This chain uses TRBV6-6 with TRBJ2-7; D remains ambiguous. Trimming removed 0 bases from V and 3 bases from J, with 9 bases in between. This CDR3 region has 14 residues. CDR1 MNHNY and CDR2 SVGAGI come from the germline V gene (reference sequence). CDR3 protein: CASSYSNPGYEQYF. The CDR3 coding sequence is TGTGCCAGCAGTTACTCGAATCCGGGCTACGAGCAGTACTTC.

The chain uses TRBV25-1 and TRBJ1-1; 9 nucleotides line up with TRBD1. The CDR3 loop spans 13 amino acids. V gave up 4 bases and J gave up 4 bases; unmatched junction bases: 1. Germline CDR1 reads MGHDK; CDR2 reads SYGVNS. CDR3 loop: CASSGQGVTEAFF. CDR3 sequence (DNA): TGTGCCAGCAGTGGACAGGGGGTCACTGAAGCTTTCTTT.

This sequence joins TRBV11-2 and TRBJ2-1; D is possibly TRBD2 (8 bases). Per the germline V gene, CDR1 is SGHAT and CDR2 is FQNNGV. The CDR3 loop spans 18 amino acids. The V gene lost 5 bases and the J gene lost 8 bases, with 28 bases spanning the gap. CDR3 sequence: CASSPKGAEREGIDEQFF. DNA of the CDR3: TGTGCCAGCAGCCCGAAGGGGGCCGAACGGGAGGGTATCGATGAGCAGTTCTTC.

V usage is TRBV9 and J usage is TRBJ2-7; maybe TRBD2 (6 bases). The CDR3 extends over 14 amino acids. Trimming took off 0 bases at V and 2 bases at J, with 9 bases between the two ends. Germline V gene sequence: CDR1 SGDLS, CDR2 YYNGEE. In nucleotides, the CDR3 is TGTGCCAGCAGCGTAGCGGGCGGGACCTACGAGCAGTACTTC. This translates into CASSVAGGTYEQYF.

This clone has a single count. The gene calls are TRBV28 and TRBJ2-3; 8 nucleotides match TRBD2. V shed 5 bases, J shed 4 bases, and the junction held 11 bases outside the gene matches. The V gene's germline CDR1 is MDHEN and CDR2 SYDVKM. The length of the CDR3 is 16 residues. CDR3 protein: CASSPGTSSVADTQYF. The CDR3 DNA reads TGTGCCAGCAGTCCGGGGACTAGTTCAGTCGCAGATACGCAGTATTTT.

This chain joins TRBV11-2 and TRBJ2-1; possibly TRBD2 for D (5 bases). Between the trimmed V and J ends, which lost 1 base and 7 bases, there was a span of 11 bases. The CDR3 extends over 14 amino acids. From germline, CDR1 is SGHAT and CDR2 FQNNGV. The CDR3 DNA reads as TGTGCCAGCAGCTTAGGCGGGTTTAGGAATGAGCAGTTCTTC. Translation: CASSLGGFRNEQFF. Together with reference TRBV11-2 and TRBJ2-1, the CDR3 gives the full variable domain: EAGVAQSPRYKIIEKRQSVAFWCNPISGHATLYWYQQILGQGPKLLIQFQNNGVVDDSQLPKDRFSAERLKGVDSTLKIQPAKLEDSAVYLCASSLGGFRNEQFFGPGTRLTVL.

The chain combines TRBV5-1 with TRBJ2-2; the D gene is possibly TRBD1 (6 bases). V lost 4 bases to trimming and J lost 6 bases, with 19 bases between them. Germline assignment: CDR1 SGHRS and CDR2 YFSETQ. The CDR3 runs to 16 residues. CDR3 loop: CASSRTGRGESGELFF. For the CDR3, the DNA is TGCGCCAGCAGCCGTACGGGCAGGGGAGAATCCGGGGAGCTGTTTTTT.

This sequence joins TRBV5-1 and TRBJ2-2; D possibly corresponds to TRBD2 (6 bases). Germline values: CDR1 SGHRS, CDR2 YFSETQ. The V and J ends lost 0 bases and 0 bases respectively, with 9 bases between them. There are 16 residues in the CDR3. This CDR3 reads CASSLVGGTNTGELFF. The CDR3 region has the DNA TGCGCCAGCAGCTTGGTCGGGGGAACGAACACCGGGGAGCTGTTTTTT.

This chain uses TRBV2 with TRBJ2-5; TRBD2 agrees at 11 bases. The CDR3 covers 15 residues. The junction had 10 bases not matched to a gene; V was cut back by 8 bases and J by 5 bases. Germline CDR1 reads SNHLY; CDR2 reads FYNNEI. The CDR3 sequence is CASHTPGTSGETQYF. DNA of the CDR3: TGTGCCAGCCACACACCCGGGACTAGCGGTGAGACCCAGTACTTC. Together with reference TRBV2 and TRBJ2-5, the CDR3 gives the full variable domain: EPEVTQTPSHQVTQMGQEVILRCVPISNHLYFYWYRQILGQKVEFLVSFYNNEISEKSEIFDDQFSVERPDGSNFTLKIRSTKLEDSAMYFCASHTPGTSGETQYFGPGTRLLVL.

The genes are TRBV9 and TRBJ1-3, with TRBD1 matching 7 bases. V was pared by 9 bases and J by 0 bases, with 15 bases of the junction left unmatched. Germline V gene sequence: CDR1 SGDLS, CDR2 YYNGEE. This CDR3 is built from 17 residues. CDR3 sequence: CAKQDRQSKSSGNTIYF. Here the CDR3 DNA reads TGTGCCAAACAGGACAGGCAGTCAAAGAGCTCTGGAAACACCATATATTTT. Full variable domain (rest looked up from reference TRBV9 and TRBJ1-3): DSGVTQTPKHLITATGQRVTLRCSPRSGDLSVYWYQQSLDQGLQFLIQYYNGEERAKGNILERFSAQQFPDLHSELNLSSLELGDSALYFCAKQDRQSKSSGNTIYFGEGSWLTVV.

V and J are TRBV18 and TRBJ1-2; D is possibly TRBD1 (6 bases). This CDR3 is 16 amino acids long. V was cut by 4 bases and J by 1 base, with 16 bases left in between. Germline lookup yields CDR1 KGHSH and CDR2 LQKENI. CDR3 loop: CASSQGQHGSNYGYTF. The CDR3 DNA follows: TGTGCCAGCTCACAAGGACAGCACGGAAGTAACTATGGCTACACCTTC.

J is TRBJ1-2 and V is TRBV5-1; 7 bases map to TRBD1. Trimming removed 4 bases from V and 4 bases from J; junction bases left unmatched: 13. Germline lookup yields CDR1 SGHRS and CDR2 YFSETQ. The CDR3 contains 16 residues. CDR3 in amino acids: CASSMIQTGSIYGYTF. CDR3 sequence (DNA): TGCGCCAGCAGCATGATCCAGACAGGGTCGATCTATGGCTACACCTTC.

Written as DNA, the CDR3 is TGTGCCAGCAGCTACTCGGACAGGGGGCATAATGAGCAGTTCTTC. Its translation is CASSYSDRGHNEQFF. The gene calls are TRBV7-9 and TRBJ2-1; 11 bases align to TRBD1. The length of the CDR3 is 15 residues. Germline CDR1 is SEHNR and CDR2 is FQNEAQ (reference sequence). V gave up 4 bases and J gave up 7 bases; unmatched junction bases: 6. The full variable domain, its missing parts supplied by reference TRBV7-9 and TRBJ2-1, is DTGVSQNPRHKITKRGQNVTFRCDPISEHNRLYWYRQTLGQGPEFLTYFQNEAQLEKSRLLSDRFSAERPKGSFSTLEIQRTEQGDSAMYLCASSYSDRGHNEQFFGPGTRLTVL.

The chain is built from TRBV5-1 and TRBJ2-3; TRBD2 matches at 8 bases. V lost 0 bases, J lost 1 base, and 1 base stayed unmatched. The germline gives CDR1 SGHRS, CDR2 YFSETQ. This CDR3 contains 15 residues. CDR3 amino acids: CASSLELAGTDTQYF. As DNA, the CDR3 is TGCGCCAGCAGCTTGGAACTAGCGGGCACAGATACGCAGTATTTT.

V gene TRBV6-6 combines with J gene TRBJ2-3, with D unclear. Germline CDR1 and CDR2: MNHNY and SVGAGI (reference sequence). This CDR3 spans 12 amino acids. Trimming removed 5 bases at V and 2 bases at J, with 5 bases between. CDR3 region: CASSQLTDTQYF. DNA of the CDR3: TGTGCCAGCAGTCAACTCACAGATACGCAGTATTTT.

This chain connects TRBV7-6 to TRBJ2-1; weak D call: TRBD2 (5 bases). The CDR3 length is 15 residues. CDR1 and CDR2 (germline): SGHVS, FNYEAQ. Trimming took 5 bases from V and 0 from J, leaving 11 bases between them. The CDR3 is CASSPTTSSYNEQFF. Here the CDR3 DNA reads TGTGCCAGCAGCCCGACTACCAGCTCCTACAATGAGCAGTTCTTC.